The T cell receptor beta chain under discussion was sequenced for a study of blood T cells in healthy people across ages. A second PCR of 7 to 11 cycles used a sample-barcoded 5' primer and a J-beta primer mix. TCRdb re-called the 5' RACE reads through MiXCR, storing one row per CDR3 protein. This sample carries 720,000 or so distinct CDR3 sequences, around two fifths of them seen once, and the ten largest clones take roughly 30%. The sequenced sample was blood. This TCR was recovered from a man at least 80 years old in good health.

CDR3 amino acids: CASSLSAGTSGPKNIQYF. The CDR3 nucleotides are TGTGCCAGCAGTTTATCGGCCGGGACTAGCGGTCCCAAAAACATTCAGTACTTC. The chain uses TRBV27 and TRBJ2-4; 11 positions match TRBD2. The CDR3 is made up of 18 amino acids. V shed 0 bases, J shed 2 bases, and the junction held 6 bases outside the gene matches. Per germline, CDR1 MNHEY and CDR2 SMNVEV (reference sequence).